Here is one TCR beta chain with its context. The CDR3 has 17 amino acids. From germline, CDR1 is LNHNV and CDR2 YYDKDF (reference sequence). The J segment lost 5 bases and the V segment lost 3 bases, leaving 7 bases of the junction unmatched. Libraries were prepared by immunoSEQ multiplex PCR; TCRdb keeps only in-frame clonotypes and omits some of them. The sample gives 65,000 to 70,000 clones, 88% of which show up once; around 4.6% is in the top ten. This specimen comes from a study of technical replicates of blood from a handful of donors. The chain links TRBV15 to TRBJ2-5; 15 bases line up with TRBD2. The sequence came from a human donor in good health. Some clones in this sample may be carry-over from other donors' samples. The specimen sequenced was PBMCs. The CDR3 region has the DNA TGTGCCACCAGCAGGTCATCGGGACTAGCGGGAGGCGAGACCCAGTACTTC. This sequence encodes CATSRSSGLAGGETQYF. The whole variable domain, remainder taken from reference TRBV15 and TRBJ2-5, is DAMVIQNPRYQVTQFGKPVTLSCSQTLNHNVMYWYQQKSSQAPKLLFHYYDKDFNNEADTPDNFQSRRPNTSFCFLDIRSPGLGDTAMYLCATSRSSGLAGGETQYFGPGTRLLVL.